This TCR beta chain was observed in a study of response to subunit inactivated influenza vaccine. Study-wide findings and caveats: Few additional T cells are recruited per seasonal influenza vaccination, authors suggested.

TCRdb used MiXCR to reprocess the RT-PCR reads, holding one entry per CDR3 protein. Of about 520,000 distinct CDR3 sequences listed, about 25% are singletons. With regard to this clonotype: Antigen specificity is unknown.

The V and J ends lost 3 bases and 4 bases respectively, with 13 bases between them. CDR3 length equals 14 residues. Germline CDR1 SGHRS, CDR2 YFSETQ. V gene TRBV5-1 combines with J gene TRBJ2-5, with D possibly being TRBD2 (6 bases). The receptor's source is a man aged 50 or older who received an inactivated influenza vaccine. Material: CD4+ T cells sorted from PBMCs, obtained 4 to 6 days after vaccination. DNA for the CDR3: TGCGCCAGCAGCTCTGGGGACTTCGCAGAGACCCAGTACTTC. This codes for CASSSGDFAETQYF.